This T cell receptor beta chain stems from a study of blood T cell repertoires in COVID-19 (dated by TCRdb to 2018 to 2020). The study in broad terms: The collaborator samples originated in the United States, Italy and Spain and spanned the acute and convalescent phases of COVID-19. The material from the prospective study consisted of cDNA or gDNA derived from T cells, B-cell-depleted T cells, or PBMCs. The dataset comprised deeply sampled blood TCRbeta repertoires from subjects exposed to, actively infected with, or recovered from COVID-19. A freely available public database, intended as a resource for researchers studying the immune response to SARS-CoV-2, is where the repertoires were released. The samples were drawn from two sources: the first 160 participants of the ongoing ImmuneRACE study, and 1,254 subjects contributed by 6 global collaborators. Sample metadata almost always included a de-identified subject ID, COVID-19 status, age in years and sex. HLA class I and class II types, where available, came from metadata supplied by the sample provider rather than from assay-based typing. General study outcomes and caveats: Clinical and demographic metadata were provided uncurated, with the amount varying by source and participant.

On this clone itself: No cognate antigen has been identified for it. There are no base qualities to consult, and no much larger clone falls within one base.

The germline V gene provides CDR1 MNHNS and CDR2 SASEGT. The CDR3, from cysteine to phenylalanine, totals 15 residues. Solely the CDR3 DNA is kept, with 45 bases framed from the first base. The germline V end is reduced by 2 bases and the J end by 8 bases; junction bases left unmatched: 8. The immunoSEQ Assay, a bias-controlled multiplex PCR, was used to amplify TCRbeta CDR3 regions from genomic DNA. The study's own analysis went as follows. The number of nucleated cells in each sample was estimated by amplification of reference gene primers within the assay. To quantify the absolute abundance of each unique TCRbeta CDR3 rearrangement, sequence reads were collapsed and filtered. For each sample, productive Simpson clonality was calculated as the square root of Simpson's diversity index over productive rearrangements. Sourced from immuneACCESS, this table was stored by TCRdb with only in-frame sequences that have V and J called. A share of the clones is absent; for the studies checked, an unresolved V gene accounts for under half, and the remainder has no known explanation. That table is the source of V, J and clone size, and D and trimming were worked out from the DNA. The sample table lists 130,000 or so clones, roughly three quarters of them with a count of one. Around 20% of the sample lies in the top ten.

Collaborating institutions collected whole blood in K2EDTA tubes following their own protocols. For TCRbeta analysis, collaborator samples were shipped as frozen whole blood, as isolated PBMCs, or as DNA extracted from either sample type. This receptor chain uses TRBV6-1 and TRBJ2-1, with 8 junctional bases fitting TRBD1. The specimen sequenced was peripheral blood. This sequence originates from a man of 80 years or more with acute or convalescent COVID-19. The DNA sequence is TGTGCCAGCAGTGAATGGGCAGGGGGCGCGGATGAGCAGTTCTTC. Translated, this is CASSEWAGGADEQFF.